Below, one TCR beta chain is given with its context. Antigen: not known. Germline V gene sequence: CDR1 SEHNR, CDR2 FQNEAQ (reference sequence). The CDR3 has 13 amino acids. The V and J ends lost 2 bases and 8 bases respectively, with 10 bases between them. Using immunoSEQ multiplex PCR, the repertoire was profiled, and TCRdb retains in-frame clones only, with some absent. The profile shows 110,000 or so clones, around 94% of them singletons. These data belong to a study of brain T cells in children with intractable seizures. Study results and limitations: Pre- and post-surgery blood differed in depth, so pre-surgery absences may be undersampling. Viral specificity was inferred only from CDR3 similarity; HCMV serostatus was unknown.

Only cases whose brain tissue showed the highest T cell transcript signatures were sequenced. Sequenced material: peripheral blood, taken at surgery. V is TRBV7-9 and J is TRBJ2-1; D call uncertain. The clonotype comes from a boy younger than two with hemimegalencephaly and intractable seizures. Here the CDR3 reads CASSLWFGDEQFF. Here the CDR3 DNA reads TGTGCCAGCAGCTTATGGTTCGGCGATGAGCAGTTCTTC. Complete variable domain (other parts from reference TRBV7-9 and TRBJ2-1): DTGVSQNPRHKITKRGQNVTFRCDPISEHNRLYWYRQTLGQGPEFLTYFQNEAQLEKSRLLSDRFSAERPKGSFSTLEIQRTEQGDSAMYLCASSLWFGDEQFFGPGTRLTVL.